The 27 T cell receptor beta chains in this list originate from one sample, sequenced in a study of regulatory T cells in long-lasting Graves disease. The sample's time point: newly diagnosed GD, antithyroid drugs for less than 3 months. From RNA extracted from PBMCs, the TCR library was made. Through Arm-PCR of CDR3 regions and iRepertoire HTBI primers, TCR beta libraries were built. In TCRdb, the multiplex PCR reads were re-called with MiXCR into one record per CDR3 protein. There are about 440,000 distinct CDR3 sequences in the sample; 14% to 15% occur only once, and over 15% lies in the top ten. These records were also assigned to another study, of T cells in Graves' hyperthyroidism and ophthalmopathy.

Sequenced here: peripheral blood mononuclear cells (PBMCs), sampled at new diagnosis, from a patient treated with antithyroid drugs. The receptors originated from a woman aged 25 to 45 with Graves disease.

This clonotype came up many times. The V gene is TRBV13, the J gene TRBJ2-5; 10 bases line up with TRBD1. Germline loops: CDR1 PRHDT, CDR2 FYEKMQ (reference sequence). CDR3 length: 14 amino acids. The J segment lost 3 bases and the V segment lost 3 bases, leaving 1 base of the junction unmatched. For the CDR3, the DNA is TGTGCCAGCAGCTTCGGGACAGGGGAAGAGACCCAGTACTTC. Its protein product is CASSFGTGEETQYF.

This clonotype showed up just a few times. The rearrangement uses TRBV19 and TRBJ2-7; D is tentatively TRBD1 or TRBD2 (5 bases each). Trimming cost V 3 bases and J 0 bases, with 12 bases left between them. CDR1 is LNHDA, CDR2 SQIVND, per germline (reference sequence). The CDR3 spans 15 residues. The CDR3 DNA follows: TGTGCCAGTAGTATCCGGGGCGAGAGCTCCTACGAGCAGTACTTC. Amino acids: CASSIRGESSYEQYF. The entire variable domain, with the rest obtained from reference TRBV19 and TRBJ2-7, is as follows: DGGITQSPKYLFRKEGQNVTLSCEQNLNHDAMYWYRQDPGQGLRLIYYSQIVNDFQKGDIAEGYSVSREKKESFPLTVTSAQKNPTAFYLCASSIRGESSYEQYFGPGTRLTVT.

In its sample, this clonotype was seen many times. The gene calls are TRBV11-2 and TRBJ2-7, with 7 positions matching TRBD1. J gave up 2 bases and V 6 bases, and 4 bases lay outside the gene matches. Germline lookup yields CDR1 SGHAT and CDR2 FQNNGV. The CDR3 length is 13 residues. CDR3: CASRDRVPYEQYF. CDR3 nucleotide sequence: TGTGCCAGCAGAGACAGGGTACCCTACGAGCAGTACTTC.

Note on this clonotype: A much larger clone lies one base from this, so it may be a read error. Without the conserved terminal phenylalanine or tryptophan, this CDR3 likely stems from a read error. The genes are TRBV13 and TRBJ2-7, with 10 positions matching TRBD1. Trimming at V came to 0 bases and at J to 3 bases, leaving 17 bases not matched to a gene. Germline V gene lookup returns CDR1 PRHDT and CDR2 FYEKMQ (reference sequence). The CDR3 sequence is 20 residues long. The CDR3 is CASSLGARTGGLAGRYEQYS. CDR3 in DNA: TGTGCCAGCAGCTTAGGCGCCCGGACAGGGGGTCTGGCGGGCCGCTACGAGCAGTACTCC.

This rearrangement joins TRBV29-1 to TRBJ1-2; 7 nucleotides match TRBD1. J was trimmed by 3 bases and V by 4 bases; bases with no gene match: 5. Germline V gene data show CDR1 as SQVTM and CDR2 as ANQGSEA. There are 13 residues in the CDR3. The CDR3 protein is CSVGGQIDYGYTF. DNA of the CDR3: TGCAGCGTTGGGGGACAGATAGACTATGGCTACACCTTC.

The V and J genes are TRBV29-1 and TRBJ2-3; 9 positions agree with TRBD2. This CDR3 is 15 amino acids long. The germline CDR1 and CDR2 sequences are SQVTM and ANQGSEA. The ends lost 5 bases at V and 4 bases at J; junction bases unmatched: 10. The chain's CDR3 is CSVRGAGGRSDTQYF. Written as DNA, the CDR3 is TGCAGCGTTCGGGGGGCGGGAGGGAGGTCAGATACGCAGTATTTT.

V and J are TRBV19 and TRBJ2-1, with 11 bases identical to TRBD2. Germline V lookup: CDR1 LNHDA, CDR2 SQIVND (reference sequence). The CDR3 consists of 15 residues. Trimming removed 6 bases from V and 5 bases from J; junction bases left unmatched: 6. CDR3 region: CASSTWGLADNEQFF. The CDR3, as DNA: TGTGCCAGTAGCACTTGGGGACTAGCGGACAATGAGCAGTTCTTC.

This clonotype was seen a few times. This chain uses TRBV4-1 with TRBJ2-1; the D gene could be TRBD1 or TRBD2 (5 bases each). Germline CDR1 and CDR2: MGHRA and YSYEKL. This CDR3 has 15 amino acids. The V gene lost 7 bases and the J gene lost 2 bases, with 15 bases spanning the gap. CDR3 coding DNA: TGCGCCAGCACCCTCCGTGAGGGGCCCTACAATGAGCAGTTCTTC. Protein sequence: CASTLREGPYNEQFF.

This clonotype was detected ten times or more. The chain couples TRBV11-2 to TRBJ2-7; either TRBD1 or TRBD2 may fit D (6 bases each). Germline CDR1 reads SGHAT; CDR2 reads FQNNGV. Trimming stripped 2 bases from V and 6 bases from J, with 14 bases between. This CDR3 comprises 14 residues. CDR3: CASSLRPGEVEQYF. CDR3 nucleotides: TGTGCCAGCAGCTTAAGGCCAGGGGAGGTCGAGCAGTACTTC.

The sample holds many counts of this clonotype. A read error may account for a junction end that differs from germline. The rearrangement links TRBV3-1 to TRBJ2-5; 9 nucleotides match TRBD1. This CDR3 is built from 16 residues. Germline CDR1 is LGHDT and CDR2 is YNNKEL (reference sequence). The CDR3 is CASSQRTGQGGETQYF. For the CDR3, the DNA is TGTGCCAGTAGCCAGCGTACGGGACAGGGCGGAGAGACCCAGTACTTC.

This sequence joins TRBV7-2 and TRBJ1-1, with D possibly being TRBD1 (5 bases). Per germline, CDR1 SGHTA and CDR2 FQGNSA. This CDR3 has 18 residues. V was cut by 5 bases and J by 2 bases, with 24 bases left in between. The CDR3 DNA reads TGTGCCAGCAGCATGGCGTGGACAAAAGCCCTAAATAACACTGAAGCTTTCTTT. Translated: CASSMAWTKALNNTEAFF. Filled out from reference TRBV7-2 and TRBJ1-1, the complete variable domain reads GAGVSQSPSNKVTEKGKDVELRCDPISGHTALYWYRQSLGQGLEFLIYFQGNSAPDKSGLPSDRFSAERTGGSVSTLTIQRTQQEDSAVYLCASSMAWTKALNNTEAFFGQGTRLTVV.

This chain joins TRBV19 and TRBJ2-7, with D hard to call. The CDR3 has 13 residues. Trimming left V 6 bases short and J 2 bases short, with 11 bases between. The germline gives CDR1 LNHDA, CDR2 SQIVND (reference sequence). Written as DNA, the CDR3 is TGTGCCAGTAGCCTCAAGCATACCTACGAGCAGTACTTC. As protein: CASSLKHTYEQYF.

This clonotype was counted between two and nine times. The chain is built from TRBV2 and TRBJ2-7; 9 nucleotides agree with TRBD2. Germline V lookup: CDR1 SNHLY, CDR2 FYNNEI. The length of the CDR3 is 15 residues. V shed 1 base, J shed 3 bases, and the junction held 4 bases outside the gene matches. The CDR3 nucleotides are TGTGCCAGCAGTGAAGGGGTAGCGGGAGACTACGAGCAGTACTTC. This codes for CASSEGVAGDYEQYF.

This clonotype showed up just a few times. The rearrangement uses TRBV4-1 and TRBJ2-1; 12 positions match TRBD2. CDR3 length: 17 amino acids. Germline-derived CDR1 and CDR2 are MGHRA and YSYEKL. Trimming removed 1 base from V and 7 bases from J; junction bases left unmatched: 8. CDR3: CASSQVLTSGSGNEQFF. The CDR3 DNA reads as TGCGCCAGCAGCCAAGTCCTGACTAGCGGGAGCGGGAATGAGCAGTTCTTC.

This clonotype was picked up many times. The J gene is TRBJ2-1, the V gene TRBV5-6, with 9 bases fitting TRBD1. The germline V gene encodes CDR1 SGHDT and CDR2 YYEEEE. The CDR3 is made up of 16 amino acids. V trimming: 4 bases; J trimming: 3 bases; junction bases outside the gene matches: 8. The CDR3 region is CASSEKQGAFYNEQFF. CDR3 coding DNA: TGTGCCAGCAGCGAGAAACAGGGGGCTTTCTACAATGAGCAGTTCTTC.

This clonotype has ten or more counts. The rearrangement joins TRBV5-1 to TRBJ2-7; 9 positions match TRBD2. V trimming: 0 bases; J trimming: 6 bases; junction bases outside the gene matches: 1. The germline gives CDR1 SGHRS, CDR2 YFSETQ. This CDR3 contains 13 residues. CDR3 sequence: CASSLELAGEQYF. The CDR3 bases are TGCGCCAGCAGCTTGGAACTAGCGGGCGAGCAGTACTTC.

This clonotype was seen more than once but under ten times. A much larger clone sits a single nucleotide away, making a read error possible. V usage is TRBV7-3 and J usage is TRBJ1-1; D call uncertain. In germline, CDR1 is SGHTA, CDR2 FQGTGA. The V gene lost 5 bases and the J gene lost 3 bases, with 10 bases spanning the gap. The CDR3 is 13 amino acids. The CDR3 region is CASSPRVDTEAFF. CDR3 DNA sequence: TGTGCCAGCAGCCCAAGGGTGGACACTGAAGCTTTCTTT.

This clonotype was seen repeatedly, ten times or more. The chain joins TRBV24-1 to TRBJ1-5, with unresolved D. CDR1 and CDR2 (germline): KGHDR, SFDVKD. V was pared by 3 bases and J by 1 base, with 6 bases between. There are 14 residues in the CDR3. Here the CDR3 reads CATSDGVSNQPQHF. Here the CDR3 DNA reads TGTGCCACCAGTGATGGGGTCAGCAATCAGCCCCAGCATTTT.

Concerning this clonotype: This clone may be a read error of a much larger clone one base away. The rearrangement uses TRBV5-1 and TRBJ2-7; D may be TRBD1 (6 bases). Trimming shortened V by 0 bases and J by 2 bases, and 18 bases separated the two germline ends. The CDR3 runs 17 residues. Germline values: CDR1 SGHRS, CDR2 YFSETQ. DNA for the CDR3: TGCGCCAGCAGCTTGGGTGGGATAGGGGGAGTGACCTACGAGCAGTACTTC. Its protein is CASSLGGIGGVTYEQYF.

In this sample, this clonotype turned up many times. The chain links TRBV12-3 or TRBV12-4 to TRBJ2-7; TRBD1 might be the D (6 bases). With 4 bases removed from V and 1 base from J, the gap between germline ends came to 11 bases. The CDR3 runs to 14 residues. Here the CDR3 reads CASSSQGRSYEQYF. CDR3 DNA: TGTGCCAGCAGTTCACAGGGTAGGTCCTACGAGCAGTACTTC.

This chain connects TRBV27 to TRBJ1-5; D might be TRBD1 (6 bases). The germline V gene has CDR1 MNHEY and CDR2 SMNVEV (reference sequence). Deletions cut 10 bases from V and 5 bases from J, with 15 bases between. CDR3 length: 13 amino acids. The CDR3 region is CATNDRSHQPQHF. CDR3 nucleotide sequence: TGTGCCACCAACGACAGGTCCCATCAGCCCCAGCATTTT.

There are many counts of this clonotype. The CDR3 is CASSVAGTEAFF. For the CDR3, the DNA is TGTGCCAGCAGCGTAGCTGGTACTGAAGCTTTCTTT. This chain uses TRBV9 with TRBJ1-1; D gene unclear. Germline V gene sequence: CDR1 SGDLS, CDR2 YYNGEE. Trimming stripped 0 bases from V and 5 bases from J, with 5 bases between. The CDR3 totals 12 residues.

The sample holds many counts of this clonotype. The chain has TRBV7-9 and TRBJ2-1; D perhaps matches TRBD1 (5 bases). Deletions cut 2 bases from V and 7 bases from J, with 18 bases between. Per the germline V gene, CDR1 is SEHNR and CDR2 is FQNEAQ (reference sequence). This CDR3 has 16 amino acids. The CDR3 DNA is TGTGCCAGCAGCTTAAGGATCGCAGGGAAGGTAAATGAGCAGTTCTTC. Its translation: CASSLRIAGKVNEQFF.

Ten or more counts support this clonotype. The chain carries TRBV12-3 or TRBV12-4 and TRBJ2-5; D not resolved. The CDR3 length is 13 residues. The V end was cut by 6 bases, the J end by 5 bases, with 13 bases between. As DNA, the CDR3 is TGTGCCAGCAGCCTCGGGTCTCGGGAGACCCAGTACTTC. Protein: CASSLGSRETQYF.

The chain employs TRBV6-2 or TRBV6-3 and TRBJ2-1, with D possibly called TRBD1 or TRBD2 (5 bases each). Per germline, CDR1 MNHEY and CDR2 SVGEGT. Trimming pared 0 bases from V and 7 bases from J, leaving 16 bases between. CDR3 length: 16 residues. Here the CDR3 reads CASSYSPLGVGNEQFF. Written as DNA, the CDR3 is TGTGCCAGCAGTTACTCTCCACTGGGGGTCGGTAATGAGCAGTTCTTC.

This clonotype has a handful of counts. The genes are TRBV10-2 and TRBJ1-2; 7 bases line up with TRBD1. After removal of 5 bases from V and 0 bases from J, the junction contained 6 bases not matched to a gene. The CDR3 runs 15 residues. Germline V gene lookup returns CDR1 WSHSY and CDR2 SAAADI. The CDR3 protein is CASSSNRGTNYGYTF. The DNA for the CDR3 is TGCGCCAGCAGTTCTAACAGGGGCACTAACTATGGCTACACCTTC.

As regards this clonotype: This could be a read error, since a much larger clone is one nucleotide away. The chain employs TRBV5-1 and TRBJ2-4; the match to TRBD1 covers 7 bases. The CDR3 length is 15 residues. In germline, CDR1 is SGHRS, CDR2 YFSETQ. CDR3 in amino acids: CASSLEGAIYSEQLF. The CDR3 DNA sequence: TGCGCCAGCAGCTTGGAGGGGGCGATTTACAGTGAGCAGCTCTTC.